A single sample gave rise to the 4 T cell receptor beta chains below, sequenced in a study of shared clonotypes between healthy human individuals. Data came from immunoSEQ multiplex PCR; TCRdb stores just in-frame clones and leaves some out. The profile shows 300,000 to 400,000 clones, 80% to 90% of them singletons. The specimen sequenced was memory CD8+ T cells sorted from blood. Subset defined: CD45RO+ cells pooled with CCR7-negative TemRA cells. Receptors were obtained from a man between 18 and 35 years old in good health.

J is TRBJ1-2 and V is TRBV6-5; D perhaps matches TRBD1 (5 bases). The CDR3 covers 14 residues. V was cut by 0 bases and J by 7 bases, with 12 bases left in between. Germline V gene lookup returns CDR1 MNHEY and CDR2 SVGAGI. The CDR3 loop is CASSYSISGSGYTF. CDR3 bases: TGTGCCAGCAGTTACTCGATATCAGGGTCTGGCTACACCTTC.

CDR3 loop: CAWSPRGAKLFF. The DNA for the CDR3 is TGTGCCTGGAGTCCCCGGGGGGCAAAACTGTTTTTT. The chain is built from TRBV30 and TRBJ1-4; D possibly corresponds to TRBD1 (6 bases). Trimming removed 2 bases from V and 10 bases from J, with 11 bases in between. Germline V CDR1 and CDR2: GTSNPN, SVGIG (reference sequence). The CDR3 runs to 12 residues. Complete variable domain (other parts from reference TRBV30 and TRBJ1-4): SQTIHQWPATLVQPVGSPLSLECTVEGTSNPNLYWYRQAAGRGLQLLFYSVGIGQISSEVPQNLSASRPQDRQFILSSKKLLLSDSGFYLCAWSPRGAKLFFGSGTQLSVL.

This rearrangement joins TRBV5-1 to TRBJ2-6; TRBD2 matches 7 bases. CDR1 is SGHRS and CDR2 is YFSETQ in the germline V gene. V was clipped by 4 bases and J by 2 bases; unmatched bases: 18. CDR3 length: 20 amino acids. CDR3 sequence reads: CASSPRGGSSLWAGANVLTF. The CDR3 DNA reads as TGCGCCAGCAGCCCAAGAGGCGGGAGTTCCCTTTGGGCTGGGGCCAACGTCCTGACTTTC.

This clone was observed once. The chain has TRBV30 and TRBJ2-7; TRBD1 agrees at 9 bases. V shed 1 base and J 7 bases; nucleotides not matched to a gene: 5. Germline-derived CDR1 and CDR2 are GTSNPN and SVGIG (reference sequence). The CDR3 is made up of 13 amino acids. CDR3 in amino acids: CAWSGDRGWEQYF. The CDR3 DNA reads as TGTGCCTGGAGTGGTGACAGGGGGTGGGAGCAGTACTTC.